The sequence of this TCR beta chain was determined in a study of T cells in Graves' hyperthyroidism and ophthalmopathy. This clonotype was observed many times. The antigen remains undetermined. Trimming cost V 6 bases and J 2 bases, with 11 bases left between them. Germline V CDR1 and CDR2: SGHTA, FQGNSA. CDR3 length equals 15 residues. Findings of the study overall: In validation, the model predicted ophthalmopathy. These predictions came a median roughly seven months before onset. Among thyroid clonotypes expanded above 0.001, most also appeared in blood.

Template material for amplifying TCR beta CDR3 regions consisted of RNA transcripts. The HTBI primer set was used in a first-round RT-PCR of the TCR CDR3. One entry per CDR3 protein results from TCRdb running MiXCR on the multiplex PCR reads. The sample shows about 500,000 distinct CDR3 sequences, over 35% of them seen only once. Patients with uncontrolled infections, other autoimmune diseases, pregnancy or lactation were excluded. Each diagnosis drew on symptoms, thyroxine, TRAb, thyroid ultrasound and orbital computed tomography findings. V gene TRBV7-2 combines with J gene TRBJ1-6; TRBD1 might be the D (6 bases). Sequencing was carried out using peripheral blood or thyroid tissue (not recorded which). The TCR was taken from an adult woman with Graves' disease, either hyperthyroidism or ophthalmopathy (not recorded which). The CDR3: CASRSDRTYNSPLHF. CDR3 DNA sequence: TGTGCCAGCAGGTCAGACAGGACCTATAATTCACCCCTCCACTTT. The complete variable domain, with remaining parts taken from reference TRBV7-2 and TRBJ1-6, reads GAGVSQSPSNKVTEKGKDVELRCDPISGHTALYWYRQSLGQGLEFLIYFQGNSAPDKSGLPSDRFSAERTGGSVSTLTIQRTQQEDSAVYLCASRSDRTYNSPLHFGNGTRLTVT.